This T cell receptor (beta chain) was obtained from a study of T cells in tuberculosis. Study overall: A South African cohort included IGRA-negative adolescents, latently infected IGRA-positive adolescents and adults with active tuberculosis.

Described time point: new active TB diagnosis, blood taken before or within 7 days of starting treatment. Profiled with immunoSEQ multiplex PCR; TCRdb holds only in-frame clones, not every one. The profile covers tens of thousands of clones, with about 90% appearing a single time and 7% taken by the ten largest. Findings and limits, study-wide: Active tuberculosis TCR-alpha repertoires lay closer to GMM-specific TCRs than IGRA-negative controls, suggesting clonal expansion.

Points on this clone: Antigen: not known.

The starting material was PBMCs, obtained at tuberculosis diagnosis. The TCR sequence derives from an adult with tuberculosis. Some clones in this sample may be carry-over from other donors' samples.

Written as DNA, the CDR3 is TGCGCCAGCAGCTTCGGGGGGGGGTCCCCTACCTCCTACGAGCAGTACTTC. Its protein product is CASSFGGGSPTSYEQYF. The J gene is TRBJ2-7, the V gene TRBV5-1, with 8 bases that match TRBD2. This CDR3 has 17 amino acids. Unmatched junction bases numbered 10, after V lost 2 bases and J lost 0 bases. Germline values: CDR1 SGHRS, CDR2 YFSETQ.